Sequencing of this T cell receptor beta chain was carried out in a study of T cell repertoires in cytomegalovirus infection. Study summary: Indicated by public TCR beta signatures were CMV infection and matching HLA type. Regarding the study as a whole: The study found HLA-C-restricted CMV-specific TCR beta clonotypes dominating the ex vivo response. Of the TCR beta families, the public ones yielded a cumulative frequency that identified carriers of CMV plus the relevant HLA.

Each CDR3 protein is one row after TCRdb ran MiXCR on the reads. The table has 150,000 to 200,000 distinct CDR3 sequences, approximately 9.6% seen once. In this sample, this clonotype turned up many times. Its cognate antigen is unknown. The CDR3 runs to 20 residues. Germline V gene lookup returns CDR1 SGHTA and CDR2 FQGNSA. Between the trimmed V and J ends, which lost 5 bases and 6 bases, there was a span of 35 bases. Sequencing was carried out using PBMCs. V gene TRBV7-2 combines with J gene TRBJ2-7, with D possibly being TRBD2 (6 bases). The receptor was isolated from a human donor in good health (CMV status not recorded). Some clones in this sample may be carry-over from other donors' samples. The CDR3 here is CASSPNRPPLGIMTGLEQYF. In DNA, the CDR3 is TGTGCCAGCAGCCCCAACCGCCCCCCCCTGGGAATCATGACGGGACTCGAGCAGTACTTC. Filled out from reference TRBV7-2 and TRBJ2-7, the complete variable domain reads GAGVSQSPSNKVTEKGKDVELRCDPISGHTALYWYRQSLGQGLEFLIYFQGNSAPDKSGLPSDRFSAERTGGSVSTLTIQRTQQEDSAVYLCASSPNRPPLGIMTGLEQYFGPGTRLTVT.